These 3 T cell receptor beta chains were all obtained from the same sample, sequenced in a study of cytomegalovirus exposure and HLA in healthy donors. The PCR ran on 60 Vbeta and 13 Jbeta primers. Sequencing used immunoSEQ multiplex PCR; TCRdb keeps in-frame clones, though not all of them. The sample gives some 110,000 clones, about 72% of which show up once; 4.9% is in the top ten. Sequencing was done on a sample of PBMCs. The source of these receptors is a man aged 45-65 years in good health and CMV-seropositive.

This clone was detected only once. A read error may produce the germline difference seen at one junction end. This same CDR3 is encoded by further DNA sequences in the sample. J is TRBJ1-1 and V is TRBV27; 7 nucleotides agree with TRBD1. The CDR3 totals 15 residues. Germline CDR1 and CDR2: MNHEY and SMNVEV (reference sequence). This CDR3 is CASTARGNMNTEAFF. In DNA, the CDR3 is TGTGCCAGCACCGCCAGGGGGAATATGAATACTGAAGCTTTCTTT.

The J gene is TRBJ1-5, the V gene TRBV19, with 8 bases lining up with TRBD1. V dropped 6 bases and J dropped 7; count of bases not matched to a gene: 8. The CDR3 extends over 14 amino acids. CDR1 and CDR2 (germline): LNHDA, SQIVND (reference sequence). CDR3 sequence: CASSYTGGKQPQHF. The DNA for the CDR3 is TGTGCCAGTAGCTACACAGGGGGGAAGCAGCCCCAGCATTTT.

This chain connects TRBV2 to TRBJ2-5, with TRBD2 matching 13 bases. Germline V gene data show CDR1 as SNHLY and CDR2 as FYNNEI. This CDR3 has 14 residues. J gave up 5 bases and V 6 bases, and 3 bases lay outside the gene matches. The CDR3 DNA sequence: TGTGCCAGCAGCCCACTAGCGGGAGGGGAGACCCAGTACTTC. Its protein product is CASSPLAGGETQYF.